The T cell receptor (beta chain) under discussion was sequenced for a study of T cell responses to AZD1222 COVID-19 vaccine. Background on the study: Second-dose recipients at about 4 or about 12 weeks were treated as one pooled group.

Study findings and constraints: White British ancestry dominated among donors, who included more females, and clonal diversity was possibly underestimated.

In regard to this clone: Its antigen is not known.

Only in-frame clones appear in the TCRdb table, and some are missing; sequencing was by immunoSEQ multiplex PCR. The sample holds some 150,000 clones, 90% to 95% seen once. The length of the CDR3 is 14 residues. The V gene's germline CDR1 is SNHLY and CDR2 FYNNEI. V was clipped by 11 bases and J by 1 base, with 17 bases between them. This receptor was obtained from an adult in good health. The chain links TRBV2 to TRBJ1-1; tentatively, D is TRBD1 (5 bases). This sample comprised peripheral blood, obtained on day 0 of AZD1222 vaccination. DNA of the CDR3: TGTGCCGGGGGGACCGGGCCGGGGAACACTGAAGCTTTCTTT. It is translated as CAGGTGPGNTEAFF.